This T cell receptor beta chain comes out of a study of T cell changes during pregnancy in multiple sclerosis. Generated by immunoSEQ multiplex PCR, the TCRdb table keeps only in-frame clones and is missing some. The sample yields around 73,000 clones, around 92% seen once. Sample: peripheral blood, taken in the third trimester of pregnancy. The sequence was obtained from a female donor in good health, enrolled as a control in a pregnancy study.

In DNA form, the CDR3 reads TGTGCCAGCAGCTTGCAACTAGCGGTGCCGGATACGCAGTATTTT. Translated: CASSLQLAVPDTQYF. The chain is built from TRBV5-6 and TRBJ2-3, with TRBD2 matching over 8 bases. The CDR3 covers 15 residues. Trimming took 1 base from V and 6 from J; bases not matched to a gene: 7. The germline gives CDR1 SGHDT, CDR2 YYEEEE.